A selection of T cell receptor beta chains follows, all from one sample in a study of cytomegalovirus exposure and HLA in healthy donors. Produced via immunoSEQ multiplex PCR; TCRdb's table is partial and in-frame only. The sample shows 150,000 to 200,000 clones, roughly 83% of them seen only once. Sequencing was carried out using PBMCs. The receptors were gathered from a woman aged 50 to 60 in good health and CMV-seronegative. CDR3s include the opening cysteine and the closing phenylalanine or tryptophan. D genes are given only for firm matches. Expanded clones get a size class; other rows say once, few or many, or leave the size out.

j_call cdr3_length v_call clone_size d_call cdr3_nt cdr3_aa
TRBJ2-7 12 TRBV27 . TRBD1 TGTGCCAGCAGCAGGACAGGCTACGAGCAGTACTTC CASSRTGYEQYF
TRBJ1-5 13 TRBV29-1 once . TGCAGCGTTGGTTGGGACATCAATCAGCCCCAGCATTTT CSVGWDINQPQHF
TRBJ1-1 15 TRBV5-1 . TRBD1 TGCGCCAGCAGCTCGGGGACAGGACTGAACACTGAAGCTTTCTTT CASSSGTGLNTEAFF
TRBJ1-1 15 TRBV5-1 . TRBD1 TGCGCCAGTCGGACAGGGTCTTTTATGAACACTGAAGCTTTCTTT CASRTGSFMNTEAFF
TRBJ2-6 15 TRBV7-2 . . TGTGCCAGCAGCGCCGGGTCCTCTGGGGCCAACGTCCTGACTTTC CASSAGSSGANVLTF
TRBJ1-3 17 TRBV11-2 . . TGTGCCAGCAGCTCGAATCGGCAGCGATACTCTGGAAACACCATATATTTT CASSSNRQRYSGNTIYF
TRBJ1-5 15 TRBV6-6 few TRBD1 TGTGCCAGCAGTGGACAGGGGGCCGGCAATCAGCCCCAGCATTTT CASSGQGAGNQPQHF
TRBJ2-7 16 TRBV4-2 . . TGTGCCAGCAGCCGGGTGGGCGGGATGAAAGGTTACGAGCAGTACTTC CASSRVGGMKGYEQYF
TRBJ2-1 19 TRBV14 . TRBD2 TGTGCCAGCAGTCCTGGTGCTAGCGGGAGACCCTCCGCCTACAATGAGCAGTTCTTC CASSPGASGRPSAYNEQFF
TRBJ2-1 13 TRBV7-9 . . TGTGCCAGCAGCAACCACAACAGAAGGGAGCAGTTCTTC CASSNHNRREQFF
TRBJ2-1 19 TRBV7-2 . TRBD2 TGTGCCAGCAGGCCTTATCGGACTAGCGGGAGGAGCTCCTACAATGAGCAGTTCTTC CASRPYRTSGRSSYNEQFF
TRBJ1-5 13 TRBV10-3 few . TGTGCCATCAGTGGACAGCGCAATCAGCCCCAGCATTTT CAISGQRNQPQHF
TRBJ2-5 14 TRBV25-1 . TRBD2 TGTGCCAGCAGTGGATGGGGGGGTACGGAGACCCAGTACTTC CASSGWGGTETQYF
TRBJ1-1 13 TRBV30 . . TGTGCCTGGAGTGTACGACAGGACACTGAAGCTTTCTTT CAWSVRQDTEAFF
TRBJ2-3 14 TRBV11-2 . . TGTGCCAGCAGCTTAGCCCCCTACACAGATACGCAGTATTTT CASSLAPYTDTQYF
TRBJ1-1 13 TRBV7-7 once . TGTGCTAGCAGCCTGAACAGGAACACTGAAGCTTTCTTT CASSLNRNTEAFF
TRBJ1-3 16 TRBV7-8 . TRBD1 TGTGCCAGCAGCTCGACAGGGGATGGCTCTGGAAACACCATATATTTT CASSSTGDGSGNTIYF
TRBJ2-3 16 TRBV18 . TRBD2 TGTGCCAGCTCACCAATGGGACTAGCGGGCTCAGATACGCAGTATTTT CASSPMGLAGSDTQYF
TRBJ1-3 13 TRBV6-5 . . TGTGCCAGCAGGAGTGGCTCTGGAAACACCATATATTTT CASRSGSGNTIYF
TRBJ2-7 15 TRBV7-9 . . TGTGCCAGCACCCCCCGGGGGGACAACTCCTACGAGCAGTACTTC CASTPRGDNSYEQYF
TRBJ2-2 16 TRBV5-4 few TRBD1 TGTGCCAGCAGCTTGGAACAGGGGGCGCGAGGTTGGGAGCTGTTTTTT CASSLEQGARGWELFF
TRBJ2-1 14 TRBV7-2 . TRBD2 TGTGCCAGCAGCTTACTGCGGGAGGTCAATGAGCAGTTCTTC CASSLLREVNEQFF
TRBJ2-3 13 TRBV7-9 . TRBD1 TGTGCCAGCAGCTTTGGGACAGGGGATACGCAGTATTTT CASSFGTGDTQYF
TRBJ2-5 15 TRBV2 . TRBD2 TGTGCCAGCAGTGAAGCGTTAGCGGGGGAAGAGACCCAGTACTTC CASSEALAGEETQYF
TRBJ1-1 14 TRBV7-6 . . TGTGCCAGCAGCCCGGGGGGGGCGGCCACTGAAGCTTTCTTT CASSPGGAATEAFF
TRBJ2-5 14 TRBV7-3 . TRBD1 TGTGCCAGCAGCTTAGCAGGGGGCGTAGGGACCCAGTACTTC CASSLAGGVGTQYF
TRBJ2-1 20 TRBV4-2 . TRBD2 TGTGCCAGCAGCCAAGAAAGGAAAGTTAATAGCGGGAGTCCCGGGTATGAGCAGTTCTTC CASSQERKVNSGSPGYEQFF
TRBJ2-2 13 TRBV19 . . TGTGCCAGTAGTGGATTAGGGGCCGGGGAGCTGTTTTTT CASSGLGAGELFF
TRBJ2-7 15 TRBV18 . . TGTGCCAGCTCACCACCTAGGACAAGCTCCTACGAGCAGTACTTC CASSPPRTSSYEQYF
TRBJ1-5 17 TRBV19 . . TGTGCCAGTAGTATAGAACCGACAGGATATAGCAATCAGCCCCAGCATTTT CASSIEPTGYSNQPQHF
TRBJ2-5 12 TRBV19 . . TGTGCCAGTAGTCCAGGGGTTGAGACCCAGTACTTC CASSPGVETQYF
TRBJ2-1 15 TRBV9 . . TGTGCCAGCAGCGTAGGACTAGTAGGGTACAATGAGCAGTTCTTC CASSVGLVGYNEQFF
TRBJ2-1 15 TRBV4-1 . TRBD2 TGCGCCAGCAGCCAACCGGGACTAAGATACAATGAGCAGTTCTTC CASSQPGLRYNEQFF
TRBJ2-2 16 TRBV13 . TRBD1 TGTGCCAGCAGCTTATGGGGGGACAGGGCCACCGGGGAGCTGTTTTTT CASSLWGDRATGELFF
TRBJ2-7 14 TRBV6-1 . TRBD1 TGTGCCAGCAGGGGAGACAGGGGGTCCTACGAGCAGTACTTC CASRGDRGSYEQYF
TRBJ1-5 16 TRBV7-9 . . TGTGCCAGCAGCCGTGGCGGGGGCGCTGGCAATCAGCCCCAGCATTTT CASSRGGGAGNQPQHF
TRBJ1-2 14 TRBV12-5 few . TGTGCTAGTGGTCCGGACAGTACCCACTATGGCTACACCTTC CASGPDSTHYGYTF
TRBJ2-3 14 TRBV2 . . TGTGCCATCAGCCCGAGGGAGTTAGCAGATACGCAGTATTTT CAISPRELADTQYF
TRBJ1-1 18 TRBV7-9 few TRBD1 TGTGCCAGCAGCCGTCTTGGACAGGGGGAAACAAGGGGGACTGAAGCTTTCTTT CASSRLGQGETRGTEAFF
TRBJ1-2 14 TRBV7-9 . . TGTGCCAGCAGATACTCAGGGGTTGAGGGAGGCTACACCTTC CASRYSGVEGGYTF
TRBJ1-1 13 TRBV6-6 . . TGTGCCAGCAGACAAACTGGGCATCGTGAAGCTTTCTTT CASRQTGHREAFF
TRBJ1-5 16 TRBV6-6 . TRBD1 TGTGCCAGCAGTTATCAAACAGGGGTAGGCAATCAGCCCCAGCATTTT CASSYQTGVGNQPQHF
TRBJ1-3 18 TRBV19 . . TGTGCCAGTAGTAAGAGAAACTCCAGGGTTGCCGCCCGTAACACCATATATTTT CASSKRNSRVAARNTIYF
TRBJ2-1 15 TRBV6-4 . . TGTGCCAGCAGTGTACAGGGAATGTACTACAATGAGCAGTTCTTC CASSVQGMYYNEQFF
TRBJ2-7 14 TRBV5-1 . . TGCGCCAGCAGCCCTACCGGGACACCCTACGAGCAGTACTTC CASSPTGTPYEQYF
TRBJ2-7 16 TRBV23-1 . TRBD1 TGCGCCAGCAGTCAATCGGGGACAGGGGACTACCACGAGCAGTACTTC CASSQSGTGDYHEQYF
TRBJ2-1 15 TRBV6-5 once TRBD1 TGTGCCAGCAGTTACCGGGACAGGGTATACAATGAGCAGTTCTTC CASSYRDRVYNEQFF
TRBJ1-1 14 TRBV7-3 . . TGTGCCAGCAGCTTAAACGCGGTTGGGACTGAAGCTTTCTTT CASSLNAVGTEAFF
TRBJ2-7 15 TRBV13 . TRBD1 TGTGCCAGCAGCTCAGGGGGCAGTCTTGTCCACGAGCAGTACTTC CASSSGGSLVHEQYF
TRBJ1-2 14 TRBV19 . TRBD1 TGTGCCAGTAGTCCAACCCTGACAGGGAATGGCTACACCTTC CASSPTLTGNGYTF
TRBJ2-1 15 TRBV18 . TRBD1 TGTGCCAGCTCACCACTGGCAGGGGGTGTCGATGAGCAGTTCTTC CASSPLAGGVDEQFF
TRBJ2-7 13 TRBV15 . . TGTGCCACCAGAGGGGTAGTATCCTACGAGCAGTACTTC CATRGVVSYEQYF